The 27 T cell receptor beta chains below all came from one sample that was sequenced in a study of T cells after yellow fever vaccination. TCRdb reanalysed the 5' RACE reads using MiXCR and keeps one entry per CDR3 protein. The sample includes roughly 250,000 distinct CDR3 sequences, under 15% of them seen just once. Specimen: CD4+ T cells sorted from PBMCs, collected 45 days after the yellow fever booster vaccination. The receptor set was obtained from a man younger than 40 who received the YFV17D yellow fever vaccine.

This clonotype was detected only a few times. The V gene is TRBV5-1, the J gene TRBJ2-2; D ambiguous. Trimming removed 0 bases from V and 0 bases from J, with 12 bases in between. The germline CDR1 and CDR2 sequences are SGHRS and YFSETQ. This CDR3 spans 17 amino acids. The CDR3 region has the DNA TGCGCCAGCAGCTTGGGTCCAGCTACAACGAACACCGGGGAGCTGTTTTTT. This sequence encodes CASSLGPATTNTGELFF.

This clonotype occurred a few times. The chain employs TRBV28 and TRBJ2-6; weak D call: TRBD2 (6 bases). Germline CDR1 MDHEN, CDR2 SYDVKM. The V gene lost 2 bases and the J gene lost 2 bases, with 10 bases spanning the gap. This CDR3 contains 16 residues. The CDR3 DNA reads as TGTGCCAGCAGTTTACTGGGAGGAACTGGGGCCAACGTCCTGACTTTC. It encodes CASSLLGGTGANVLTF.

V and J are TRBV4-3 and TRBJ2-1; D not resolved. This CDR3 has 14 residues. V was clipped by 0 bases and J by 5 bases, with 8 bases between them. The V gene's germline CDR1 is LGHNA and CDR2 YSLEER. In DNA form, the CDR3 reads TGCGCCAGCAGCCAAGATAGACTCGACAATGAGCAGTTCTTC. It translates to CASSQDRLDNEQFF.

The rearrangement uses TRBV7-9 and TRBJ2-4, with TRBD1 matching 8 bases. The CDR3 sequence is 15 residues long. Germline V gene lookup returns CDR1 SEHNR and CDR2 FQNEAQ (reference sequence). The V segment lost 0 bases and the J segment 9 bases; nucleotides outside the gene matches: 7. CDR3 nucleotide sequence: TGTGCCAGCAGCTTAGCTGGCCAGGGGGCCGGCATTCAGTACTTC. Translating it yields CASSLAGQGAGIQYF. The full variable domain, rest sourced from reference TRBV7-9 and TRBJ2-4, is DTGVSQNPRHKITKRGQNVTFRCDPISEHNRLYWYRQTLGQGPEFLTYFQNEAQLEKSRLLSDRFSAERPKGSFSTLEIQRTEQGDSAMYLCASSLAGQGAGIQYFGAGTRLSVL.

The sample holds a few counts of this clonotype. The rearrangement links TRBV29-1 to TRBJ1-1; the D is unclear. There are 11 residues in the CDR3. V was clipped by 6 bases and J by 5 bases, with 10 bases between them. Per the germline V gene, CDR1 is SQVTM and CDR2 is ANQGSEA. In DNA form, the CDR3 reads TGCAGCGTGGGAGGCGTAACTGAAGCTTTCTTT. Encoded protein: CSVGGVTEAFF.

The table lists this clonotype with a few counts. This chain connects TRBV5-1 to TRBJ2-7; 12 bases fit TRBD2. Germline assignment: CDR1 SGHRS and CDR2 YFSETQ. CDR3 length: 15 residues. With V trimmed by 4 bases and J by 4 bases, 6 bases remained unmatched. CDR3 nucleotide sequence: TGCGCCAGCAGCCCGAACCTAGCGGGAGGGTACGAGCAGTACTTC. Protein sequence: CASSPNLAGGYEQYF.

This chain connects TRBV6-2 or TRBV6-3 to TRBJ1-1, with D perhaps matching TRBD1 (6 bases). Trimming cost V 7 bases and J 5 bases, with 17 bases left between them. Germline V lookup: CDR1 MNHEY, CDR2 SVGEGT. The CDR3 covers 14 residues. The CDR3 coding sequence is TGTGCCAGCACTTGGGGGCGAGGTGGGACTGAAGCTTTCTTT. Residues: CASTWGRGGTEAFF.

The chain combines TRBV5-4 with TRBJ2-1; 7 nucleotides match TRBD2. The V gene end was trimmed by 2 bases and the J gene end by 0 bases; junction bases not matched to a gene: 8. Germline V CDR1 and CDR2: SGHNT, YYREEE (reference sequence). The CDR3 loop spans 17 amino acids. The CDR3 DNA sequence: TGTGCCAGCAGCTTCCCGGTGGGCGGGAGCTCCTACAATGAGCAGTTCTTC. It yields the protein CASSFPVGGSSYNEQFF.

The chain recombines TRBV18 with TRBJ2-2; D is unresolved. From germline, CDR1 is KGHSH and CDR2 LQKENI. With 3 bases removed from V and 5 bases from J, the gap between germline ends came to 4 bases. The CDR3 is made up of 12 amino acids. In DNA form, the CDR3 reads TGTGCCAGCTCACCTCTGACCGGGGAGCTGTTTTTT. Residues: CASSPLTGELFF.

This clonotype was seen only a few times. This chain links TRBV27 with TRBJ2-7; TRBD2 matches at 13 bases. Germline CDR1 MNHEY, CDR2 SMNVEV (reference sequence). Trimming removed 4 bases from V and 2 bases from J; junction bases left unmatched: 2. The CDR3 loop spans 15 amino acids. For the CDR3, the DNA is TGTGCCAGCAGTTCTACTAGCGGGAGGGCCTACGAGCAGTACTTC. Protein sequence: CASSSTSGRAYEQYF.

Here the CDR3 DNA reads TGTGCCAGCAGCTTTTGGGGCGGGGAGCTGTTTTTT. The encoded protein is CASSFWGGELFF. The chain carries TRBV7-2 and TRBJ2-2; no reliable D call. V dropped 3 bases and J dropped 7 bases, with 6 bases sitting between them. From germline, CDR1 is SGHTA and CDR2 FQGNSA. This CDR3 contains 12 residues. Combining the CDR3 with reference TRBV7-2 and TRBJ2-2 gives the whole variable domain GAGVSQSPSNKVTEKGKDVELRCDPISGHTALYWYRQSLGQGLEFLIYFQGNSAPDKSGLPSDRFSAERTGGSVSTLTIQRTQQEDSAVYLCASSFWGGELFFGEGSRLTVL.

This sequence joins TRBV25-1 and TRBJ2-1, with D hard to call. Trimming left V 9 bases short and J 5 bases short, with 17 bases between. Germline V gene lookup returns CDR1 MGHDK and CDR2 SYGVNS. The CDR3 is made up of 14 amino acids. The CDR3 is CASSRRIEDNEQFF. CDR3 DNA sequence: TGTGCCAGTTCGCGACGTATCGAGGACAATGAGCAGTTCTTC. Full variable domain (rest looked up from reference TRBV25-1 and TRBJ2-1): EADIYQTPRYLVIGTGKKITLECSQTMGHDKMYWYQQDPGMELHLIHYSYGVNSTEKGDLSSESTVSRIRTEHFPLTLESARPSHTSQYLCASSRRIEDNEQFFGPGTRLTVL.

This clonotype was recorded a few times. V is TRBV6-1 and J is TRBJ2-7, with 12 bases identical to TRBD2. The CDR3 covers 15 residues. Germline V lookup: CDR1 MNHNS, CDR2 SASEGT. After removal of 6 bases from V and 3 bases from J, the junction contained 6 bases not matched to a gene. The CDR3 coding sequence is TGTGCCAGCAGAGGACTAGCGGGGACTATCTACGAGCAGTACTTC. Translation: CASRGLAGTIYEQYF.

This chain uses TRBV27 with TRBJ2-3, with D unresolved. This CDR3 contains 15 residues. V was clipped by 4 bases and J by 1 base, with 12 bases between them. Germline CDR1 MNHEY, CDR2 SMNVEV (reference sequence). The CDR3 loop is CASSSPSTRTDTQYF. CDR3 nucleotides: TGTGCCAGCAGTTCACCCTCAACTCGCACAGATACGCAGTATTTT.

A few counts support this clonotype. The CDR3 bases are TGCGCCAGCAGCTCTGAACAGAAGGGCTACGAGCAGTACTTC. This translates into CASSSEQKGYEQYF. This sequence joins TRBV5-1 and TRBJ2-7, with unresolved D. Per germline, CDR1 SGHRS and CDR2 YFSETQ. The CDR3 is 14 amino acids. V was shortened by 3 bases and J by 3 bases, with 13 bases between the two germline ends. Complete variable domain (other parts from reference TRBV5-1 and TRBJ2-7): KAGVTQTPRYLIKTRGQQVTLSCSPISGHRSVSWYQQTPGQGLQFLFEYFSETQRNKGNFPGRFSGRQFSNSRSEMNVSTLELGDSALYLCASSSEQKGYEQYFGPGTRLTVT.

Only a few counts were recorded for this clonotype. The chain joins TRBV29-1 to TRBJ2-5, with D hard to call. V gave up 5 bases and J gave up 0 bases, with 13 bases separating them. Germline CDR1 is SQVTM and CDR2 is ANQGSEA. The CDR3 length is 14 residues. As DNA, the CDR3 is TGCAGCGTTATAAGCGCATTTAACCAAGAGACCCAGTACTTC. Translated, it gives CSVISAFNQETQYF.

A few counts support this clonotype. The rearrangement uses TRBV5-5 and TRBJ2-1; possibly TRBD2 for D (6 bases). V lost 0 bases and J lost 4, with 14 bases in between. The length of the CDR3 is 16 residues. Germline CDR1 and CDR2: SGHKS and YYEKEE (reference sequence). In nucleotides, the CDR3 is TGTGCCAGCAGCTTGGACCCCGCGGGACGATACAATGAGCAGTTCTTC. This gives the protein CASSLDPAGRYNEQFF.

This clonotype was seen only once. This chain links TRBV5-8 with TRBJ2-5; TRBD1 matches at 10 bases. Germline loops: CDR1 SGHTS, CDR2 YDEGEE. The CDR3 runs to 16 residues. The ends lost 1 base at V and 4 bases at J; junction bases unmatched: 7. CDR3 nucleotide sequence: TGTGCCAGCAGCTTGCTCTCCGGGACAGGGGTAGAGACCCAGTACTTC. Translating it yields CASSLLSGTGVETQYF.

The chain links TRBV4-3 to TRBJ2-5; TRBD1 aligns across 7 bases. V shed 3 bases and J 5 bases; nucleotides not matched to a gene: 6. Germline CDR1 is LGHNA and CDR2 is YSLEER. This CDR3 is 14 amino acids long. CDR3 nucleotides: TGCGCCAGCAGCCAGGAGACAGGGTCGGAGACCCAGTACTTC. It codes for CASSQETGSETQYF.

V gene TRBV20-1 combines with J gene TRBJ2-3, with 9 nucleotides matching TRBD2. The CDR3 length is 14 residues. CDR1 DFQATT and CDR2 SNEGSKA come from the germline V gene (reference sequence). Trimming cost V 3 bases and J 9 bases; bases outside gene matches: 10. CDR3: CSARVRGRGDTQYF. The CDR3 nucleotides are TGCAGTGCTAGGGTTCGCGGGAGGGGTGACACGCAGTATTTT.

This clonotype has a handful of counts. The genes are TRBV5-4 and TRBJ2-5, with 11 nucleotides matching TRBD2. Germline loops: CDR1 SGHNT, CDR2 YYREEE (reference sequence). The CDR3 extends over 15 amino acids. V lost 3 bases and J lost 7; bases outside the gene matches: 8. CDR3 protein: CASSSLTSGIWTQYF. CDR3 nucleotides: TGTGCCAGCAGCTCGTTGACTAGCGGGATTTGGACCCAGTACTTC.

V usage is TRBV4-3 and J usage is TRBJ2-3; 9 bases are shared with TRBD1. Germline V gene lookup returns CDR1 LGHNA and CDR2 YSLEER. This CDR3 has 14 amino acids. V lost 0 bases to trimming and J lost 10 bases; unmatched junction nucleotides: 5. The CDR3 sequence is CASSQEPRTGAQYF. In DNA form, the CDR3 reads TGCGCCAGCAGCCAAGAACCCCGGACAGGGGCGCAGTATTTT.

This clonotype was detected a few times. This chain connects TRBV12-3 or TRBV12-4 to TRBJ1-4; 9 bases fit TRBD1. The CDR3 contains 13 residues. V was clipped by 6 bases and J by 6 bases; unmatched bases: 2. As DNA, the CDR3 is TGTGCCAGCAGGACAGGGGGTCATGAAAAACTGTTTTTT. It translates to CASRTGGHEKLFF.

V usage is TRBV7-8 and J usage is TRBJ2-1, with unresolved D. Germline V gives CDR1 SGHVS, CDR2 FQNEAQ. Trimming removed 5 bases at V and 6 bases at J, with 14 bases between. This CDR3 has 14 amino acids. CDR3 sequence: CASSHPGSINEQFF. The DNA of the CDR3 is TGTGCCAGCAGCCACCCCGGGTCGATCAATGAGCAGTTCTTC.

This clonotype was counted a few times. The V call is TRBV6-1, the J call TRBJ2-1, with 7 bases identical to TRBD1. V shed 6 bases, J shed 8 bases, and the junction held 16 bases outside the gene matches. The CDR3 is 16 residues long. Germline V CDR1 and CDR2: MNHNS, SASEGT. CDR3 region: CASSPPQGQQGDEQFF. In DNA, the CDR3 is TGTGCCAGCAGCCCACCCCAGGGACAGCAAGGCGATGAGCAGTTCTTC.

The chain combines TRBV15 with TRBJ2-3; D tentatively fits TRBD1 or TRBD2 (6 bases each). CDR3 length: 13 amino acids. CDR1 and CDR2 from the germline V gene are LNHNV and YYDKDF (reference sequence). The V end was cut by 8 bases, the J end by 8 bases, with 17 bases between. The CDR3: CATGGGYGGTQYF. CDR3 coding DNA: TGTGCCACCGGAGGGGGTTATGGGGGTACGCAGTATTTT.

This clonotype has more than one count but fewer than ten. This chain uses TRBV12-3 or TRBV12-4 with TRBJ2-5, with D tentatively TRBD2 (5 bases). V was shortened by 3 bases and J by 5 bases, with 16 bases between the two germline ends. CDR3 size: 15 residues. CDR3 sequence reads: CASSFRTVEVETQYF. As DNA, the CDR3 is TGTGCCAGCAGTTTTAGGACTGTCGAAGTTGAGACCCAGTACTTC.